These T cell receptor beta chains were read from a single sample in a study of blood T cells in healthy people across ages. TCRdb reprocessed the 5' RACE reads with MiXCR, giving one entry per CDR3 protein. The table records more than 650,000 distinct CDR3 sequences, 22% of them present only once. The material sequenced was blood. Source of these receptors: a man between 65 and 80 years old in good health. The CDR3 runs from the conserved cysteine through the conserved F or W. D genes are given only for firm matches. The size field is filled for only some rows; it gives once, few, many or a size class.

D: TRBD1; J: TRBJ1-1; V: TRBV7-6; size: many; DNA: TGTGCCAGCAGCCCCAGGGGGCAGGTGAACACTGAAGCTTTCTTT; CDR3: CASSPRGQVNTEAFF
D: NA; J: TRBJ1-4; V: TRBV5-5; size: few; DNA: TGTGCCAGCAGCTCCCTCCGGGCCGCGTTTAATGAAAAACTGTTTTTT; CDR3: CASSSLRAAFNEKLFF
D: NA; J: TRBJ1-5; V: TRBV29-1; size: NA; DNA: TGCAGCGTTACCACAGGGAATCAGCCCCAGCATTTT; CDR3: CSVTTGNQPQHF
D: NA; J: TRBJ2-3; V: TRBV12-3/TRBV12-4; size: few; DNA: TGTGCCAGCGGGACGGGAACAGATACGCAGTATTTT; CDR3: CASGTGTDTQYF
D: NA; J: TRBJ2-1; V: TRBV7-9; size: few; DNA: TGTGCCAGCAGCTTCCTAGCAGGAGAAAACCTTTCCAATGAGCAGTTCTTC; CDR3: CASSFLAGENLSNEQFF
D: TRBD1; J: TRBJ2-2; V: TRBV10-3; size: few; DNA: TGTGCCACTACGGGACAGGGGACGAACACCGGGGAGCTGTTTTTT; CDR3: CATTGQGTNTGELFF
D: TRBD2; J: TRBJ2-1; V: TRBV7-3; size: NA; DNA: TGTGCCAGCAGCACATCTCGGACTAGCGACCCGGGTGAGCAGTTCTTC; CDR3: CASSTSRTSDPGEQFF
D: NA; J: TRBJ2-5; V: TRBV28; size: NA; DNA: TGTGCCAGCAGTCAACACCTAACAGGAAAAAAAGAGACCCAGTACTTC; CDR3: CASSQHLTGKKETQYF
D: NA; J: TRBJ2-5; V: TRBV5-1; size: NA; DNA: TGCGCCAGCGGCCCGGTAGTAGCAGAGACCCAGTACTTC; CDR3: CASGPVVAETQYF
D: NA; J: TRBJ1-4; V: TRBV7-7; size: many; DNA: TGTGCCAGCAGCTCGGGACACGGAAATGAAAAACTGTTTTTT; CDR3: CASSSGHGNEKLFF
D: TRBD1; J: TRBJ1-4; V: TRBV7-8; size: few; DNA: TGTGCCAGCAGCCGGACAGGGGGCTTTCAGGAAAAACTGTTTTTT; CDR3: CASSRTGGFQEKLFF
D: NA; J: TRBJ2-1; V: TRBV6-6; size: few; DNA: TGTGCCAGCAGTTTCTCCGGACTCAACTCCTACAATGAGCAGTTCTTC; CDR3: CASSFSGLNSYNEQFF
D: TRBD1; J: TRBJ1-4; V: TRBV18; size: few; DNA: TGTGCCAGCTCACCAACGGGACAGGGCAATGAAAAACTGTTTTTT; CDR3: CASSPTGQGNEKLFF
D: NA; J: TRBJ2-3; V: TRBV5-1; size: NA; DNA: TGCGCCAGCAGCTTGGGGGGTAGCGTATTGCGCACAGATACGCAGTATTTT; CDR3: CASSLGGSVLRTDTQYF
D: NA; J: TRBJ2-1; V: TRBV5-1; size: many; DNA: TGCGCCAGCAGCTTGGGTACCTACAATGAGCAGTTCTTC; CDR3: CASSLGTYNEQFF
D: NA; J: TRBJ2-3; V: TRBV19; size: NA; DNA: TGTGCCAGTAGTATTCGACGGATTAGCACAGATACGCAGTATTTT; CDR3: CASSIRRISTDTQYF
D: NA; J: TRBJ1-6; V: TRBV5-1; size: few; DNA: TGCGCCAGCAGCTTGGGACTCCGAGGGAATTCACCCCTCCACTTT; CDR3: CASSLGLRGNSPLHF
D: TRBD1; J: TRBJ2-5; V: TRBV7-9; size: NA; DNA: TGTGCCAGCACCTCCACAGGGGATGTATACGAGACCCAGTACTTC; CDR3: CASTSTGDVYETQYF
D: TRBD2; J: TRBJ2-1; V: TRBV5-6; size: few; DNA: TGTGCCAGCAGCCCCTGGGGGGGCAATGAGCAGTTCTTC; CDR3: CASSPWGGNEQFF
D: NA; J: TRBJ2-3; V: TRBV20-1; size: few; DNA: TGCAGTGCTAGTCGGGTCGGGACAGATACGCAGTATTTT; CDR3: CSASRVGTDTQYF
D: NA; J: TRBJ2-1; V: TRBV2; size: few; DNA: TGTGCCAGCAAAGAGACGGGGTCCGGTGAGCAGTTCTTC; CDR3: CASKETGSGEQFF
D: NA; J: TRBJ2-5; V: TRBV5-1; size: NA; DNA: TGCGCCAGCAGCTTGGCCCCTCCACTCCAAGAGACCCAGTACTTC; CDR3: CASSLAPPLQETQYF
D: TRBD2; J: TRBJ2-1; V: TRBV2; size: few; DNA: TGTGCCAGCAGAGAACTAGCGGGAGGACACAATGAGCAGTTCTTC; CDR3: CASRELAGGHNEQFF
D: NA; J: TRBJ2-3; V: TRBV20-1; size: NA; DNA: TGCAGTGCTTCCTACAGGTCTAGCACAGATACGCAGTATTTT; CDR3: CSASYRSSTDTQYF
D: NA; J: TRBJ2-3; V: TRBV10-3; size: few; DNA: TGTGCCATCAGTGCGGACGCGGATACGCAGTATTTT; CDR3: CAISADADTQYF
D: NA; J: TRBJ2-1; V: TRBV27; size: NA; DNA: TGTGCCAGCAGTTTATCGAACCTCTACAATGAGCAGTTCTTC; CDR3: CASSLSNLYNEQFF
D: NA; J: TRBJ2-1; V: TRBV20-1; size: NA; DNA: TGCAGTGCCCCTTCGTCCGGGAGCACCTACAATGAGCAGTTCTTC; CDR3: CSAPSSGSTYNEQFF
D: NA; J: TRBJ2-5; V: TRBV3-1; size: NA; DNA: TGTGCCAGCAGCCAAGCCTCCGGCATGACAAGATCACAAGAGACCCAGTACTTC; CDR3: CASSQASGMTRSQETQYF